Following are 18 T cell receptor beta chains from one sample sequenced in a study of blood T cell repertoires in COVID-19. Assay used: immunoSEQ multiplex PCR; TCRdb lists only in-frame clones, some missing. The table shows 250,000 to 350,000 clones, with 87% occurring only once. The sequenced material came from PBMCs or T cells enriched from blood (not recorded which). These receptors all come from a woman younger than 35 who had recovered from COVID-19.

DNA of the CDR3: TGTGCCAGCAGTTACTCCGGCGGGGGTACCTACGAGCAGTACTTC. This codes for CASSYSGGGTYEQYF. This chain links TRBV6-5 with TRBJ2-7, with 7 bases that match TRBD2. The CDR3 is made up of 15 amino acids. The germline V gene has CDR1 MNHEY and CDR2 SVGAGI. Unmatched junction bases numbered 4, after V lost 0 bases and J lost 2 bases.

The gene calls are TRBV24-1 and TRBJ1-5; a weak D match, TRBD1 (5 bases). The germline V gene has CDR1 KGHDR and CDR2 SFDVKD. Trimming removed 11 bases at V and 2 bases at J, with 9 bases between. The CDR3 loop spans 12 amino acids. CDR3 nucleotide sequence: TGTGCCAGCCAGGGTGGCAATCAGCCCCAGCATTTT. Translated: CASQGGNQPQHF.

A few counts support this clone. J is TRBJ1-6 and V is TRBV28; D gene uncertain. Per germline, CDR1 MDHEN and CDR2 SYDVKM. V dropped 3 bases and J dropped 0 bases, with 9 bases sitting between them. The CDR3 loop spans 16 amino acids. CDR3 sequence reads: CASSLLISSYNSPLHF. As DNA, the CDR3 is TGTGCCAGCAGTTTGCTGATTAGCTCCTATAATTCACCCCTCCACTTT. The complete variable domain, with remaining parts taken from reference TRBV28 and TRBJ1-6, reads DVKVTQSSRYLVKRTGEKVFLECVQDMDHENMFWYRQDPGLGLRLIYFSYDVKMKEKGDIPEGYSVSREKKERFSLILESASTNQTSMYLCASSLLISSYNSPLHFGNGTRLTVT.

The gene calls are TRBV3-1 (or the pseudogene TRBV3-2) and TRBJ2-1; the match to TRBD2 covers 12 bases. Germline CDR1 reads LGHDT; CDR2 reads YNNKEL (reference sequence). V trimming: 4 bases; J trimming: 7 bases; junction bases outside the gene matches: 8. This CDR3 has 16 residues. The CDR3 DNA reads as TGTGCCAGCAGCCGCCAGACTAGCGGGAGAGTTAATGAGCAGTTCTTC. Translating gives CASSRQTSGRVNEQFF.

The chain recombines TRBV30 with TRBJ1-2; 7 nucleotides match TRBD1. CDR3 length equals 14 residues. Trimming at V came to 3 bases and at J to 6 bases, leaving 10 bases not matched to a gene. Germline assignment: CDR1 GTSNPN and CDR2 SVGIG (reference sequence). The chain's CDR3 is CAWRMTGTENGYTF. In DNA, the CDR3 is TGTGCCTGGAGGATGACAGGGACTGAGAATGGCTACACCTTC.

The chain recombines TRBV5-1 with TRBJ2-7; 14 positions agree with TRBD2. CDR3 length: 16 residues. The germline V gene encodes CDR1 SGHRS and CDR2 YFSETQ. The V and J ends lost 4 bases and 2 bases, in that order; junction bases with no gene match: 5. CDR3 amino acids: CASSPGLAGATYEQYF. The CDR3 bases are TGCGCCAGCAGCCCGGGACTAGCGGGAGCCACCTACGAGCAGTACTTC.

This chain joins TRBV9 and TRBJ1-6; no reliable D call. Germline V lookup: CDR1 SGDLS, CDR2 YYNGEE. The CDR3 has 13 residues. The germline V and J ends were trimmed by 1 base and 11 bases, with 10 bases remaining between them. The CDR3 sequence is CASSVSPGAPLHF. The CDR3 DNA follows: TGTGCCAGCAGCGTAAGCCCGGGTGCACCCCTCCACTTT.

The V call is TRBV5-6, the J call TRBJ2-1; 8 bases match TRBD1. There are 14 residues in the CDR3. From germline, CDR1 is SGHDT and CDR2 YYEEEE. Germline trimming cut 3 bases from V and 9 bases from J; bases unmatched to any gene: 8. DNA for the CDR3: TGTGCCAGCAGCTCCAGGGGGCTTTGGGTTGAGCAGTTCTTC. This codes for CASSSRGLWVEQFF.

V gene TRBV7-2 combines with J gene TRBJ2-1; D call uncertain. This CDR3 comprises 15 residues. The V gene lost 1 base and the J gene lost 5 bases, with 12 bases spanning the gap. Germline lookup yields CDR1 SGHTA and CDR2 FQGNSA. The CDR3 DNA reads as TGTGCCAGCAGCTTAGTTGGCGGAAACGACAATGAGCAGTTCTTC. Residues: CASSLVGGNDNEQFF.

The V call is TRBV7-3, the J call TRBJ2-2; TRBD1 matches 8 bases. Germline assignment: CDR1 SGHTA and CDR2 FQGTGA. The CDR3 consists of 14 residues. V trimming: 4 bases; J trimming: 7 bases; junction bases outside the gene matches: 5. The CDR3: CASSSQGAGGELFF. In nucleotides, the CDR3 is TGTGCCAGCAGCTCCCAGGGGGCGGGCGGGGAGCTGTTTTTT.

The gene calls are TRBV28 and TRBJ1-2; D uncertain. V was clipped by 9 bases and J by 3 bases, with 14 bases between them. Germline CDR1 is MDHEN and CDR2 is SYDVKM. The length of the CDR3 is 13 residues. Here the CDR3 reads CASSELGYYGYTF. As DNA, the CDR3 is TGTGCCAGTAGCGAATTGGGGTACTATGGCTACACCTTC.

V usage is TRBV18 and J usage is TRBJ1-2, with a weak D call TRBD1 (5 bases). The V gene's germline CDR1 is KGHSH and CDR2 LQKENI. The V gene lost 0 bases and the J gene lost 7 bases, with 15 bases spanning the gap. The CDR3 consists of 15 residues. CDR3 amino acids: CASSPPFGRASGYTF. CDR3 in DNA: TGTGCCAGCTCACCACCGTTTGGCAGGGCCTCTGGCTACACCTTC.

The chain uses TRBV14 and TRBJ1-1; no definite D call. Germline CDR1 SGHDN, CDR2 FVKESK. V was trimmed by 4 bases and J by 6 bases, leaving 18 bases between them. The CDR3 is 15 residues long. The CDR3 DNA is TGTGCCAGCAGCCCGAGGTTTTTATCGGCAGCTGAAGCTTTCTTT. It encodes CASSPRFLSAAEAFF. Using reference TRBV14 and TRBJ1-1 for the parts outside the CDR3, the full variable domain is EAGVTQFPSHSVIEKGQTVTLRCDPISGHDNLYWYRRVMGKEIKFLLHFVKESKQDESGMPNNRFLAERTGGTYSTLKVQPAELEDSGVYFCASSPRFLSAAEAFFGQGTRLTVV.

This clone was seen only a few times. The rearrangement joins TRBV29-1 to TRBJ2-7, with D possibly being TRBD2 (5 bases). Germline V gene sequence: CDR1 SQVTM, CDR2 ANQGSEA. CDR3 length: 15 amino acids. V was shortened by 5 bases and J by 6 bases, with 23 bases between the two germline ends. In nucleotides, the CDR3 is TGCAGCGTTCGATGGACTTTCGACTCGACGGGCGAGCAGTACTTC. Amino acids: CSVRWTFDSTGEQYF.

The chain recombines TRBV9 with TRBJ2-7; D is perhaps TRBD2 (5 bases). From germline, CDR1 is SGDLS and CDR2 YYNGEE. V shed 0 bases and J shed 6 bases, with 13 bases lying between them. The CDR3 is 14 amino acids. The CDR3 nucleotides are TGTGCCAGCAGCGTAGGGGGAGTGTACAGCGAGCAGTACTTC. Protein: CASSVGGVYSEQYF.

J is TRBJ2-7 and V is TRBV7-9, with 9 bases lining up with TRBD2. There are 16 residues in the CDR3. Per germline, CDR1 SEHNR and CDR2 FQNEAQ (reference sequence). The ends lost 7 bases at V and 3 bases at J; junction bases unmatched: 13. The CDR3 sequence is CASTAAPQRGDYEQYF. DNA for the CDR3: TGTGCCAGCACCGCGGCCCCTCAGCGGGGGGACTACGAGCAGTACTTC.

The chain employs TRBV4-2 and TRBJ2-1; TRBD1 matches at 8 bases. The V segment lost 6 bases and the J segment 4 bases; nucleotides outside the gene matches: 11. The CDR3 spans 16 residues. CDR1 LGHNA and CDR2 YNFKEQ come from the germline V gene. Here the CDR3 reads CASRPSTGDSYNEQFF. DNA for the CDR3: TGTGCCAGCAGGCCCTCGACAGGGGACTCGTACAATGAGCAGTTCTTC.

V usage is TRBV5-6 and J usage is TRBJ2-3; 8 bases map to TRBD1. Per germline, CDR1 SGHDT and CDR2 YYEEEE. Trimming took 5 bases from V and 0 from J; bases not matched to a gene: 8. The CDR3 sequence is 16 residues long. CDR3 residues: CASRHGTGGSTDTQYF. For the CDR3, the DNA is TGTGCCAGCAGGCACGGGACAGGTGGTAGCACAGATACGCAGTATTTT.